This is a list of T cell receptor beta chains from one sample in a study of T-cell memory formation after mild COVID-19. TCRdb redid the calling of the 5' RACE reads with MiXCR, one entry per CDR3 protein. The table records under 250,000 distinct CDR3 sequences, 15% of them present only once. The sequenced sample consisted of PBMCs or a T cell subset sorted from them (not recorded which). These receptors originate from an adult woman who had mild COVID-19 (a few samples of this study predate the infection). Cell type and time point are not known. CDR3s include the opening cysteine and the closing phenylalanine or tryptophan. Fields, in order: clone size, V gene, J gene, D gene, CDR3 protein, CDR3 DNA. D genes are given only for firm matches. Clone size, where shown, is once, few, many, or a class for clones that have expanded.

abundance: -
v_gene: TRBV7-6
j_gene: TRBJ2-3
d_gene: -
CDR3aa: CASSTRGTQYF
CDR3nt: TGTGCCAGCAGCACTCGGGGTACGCAGTATTTT

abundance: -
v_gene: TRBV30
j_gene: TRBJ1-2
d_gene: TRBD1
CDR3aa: CAWSYPLRDRGVYGYTF
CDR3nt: TGTGCCTGGAGTTACCCTCTCCGGGACAGGGGAGTGTATGGCTACACCTTC

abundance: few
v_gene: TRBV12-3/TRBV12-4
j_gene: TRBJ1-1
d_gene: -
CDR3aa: CASIWGSNTEAFF
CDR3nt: TGTGCCAGCATCTGGGGCTCGAACACTGAAGCTTTCTTT

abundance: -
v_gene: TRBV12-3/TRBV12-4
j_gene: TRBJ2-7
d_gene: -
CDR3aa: CASSLPQYQSRGQYF
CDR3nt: TGTGCCAGCAGTTTACCCCAATATCAGTCTAGAGGGCAGTACTTC

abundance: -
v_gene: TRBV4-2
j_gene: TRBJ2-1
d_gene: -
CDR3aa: CASSQETRPNVGNEQFF
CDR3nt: TGTGCCAGCAGCCAGGAAACTAGACCCAACGTCGGCAATGAGCAGTTCTTC

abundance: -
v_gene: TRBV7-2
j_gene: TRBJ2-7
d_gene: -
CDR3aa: CASSQSGEVDEQYF
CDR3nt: TGTGCCAGCAGCCAAAGCGGAGAGGTTGACGAGCAGTACTTC

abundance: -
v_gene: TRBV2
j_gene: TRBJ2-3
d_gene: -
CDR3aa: CASSGDTDTQYF
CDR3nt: TGTGCCAGCAGTGGGGACACAGATACGCAGTATTTT

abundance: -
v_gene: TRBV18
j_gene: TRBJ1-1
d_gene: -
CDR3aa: CASSPQGVDTEAFF
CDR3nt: TGTGCCAGCTCACCACAGGGTGTCGACACTGAAGCTTTCTTT

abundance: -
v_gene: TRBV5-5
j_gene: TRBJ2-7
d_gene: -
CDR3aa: CASTPWAPEGFGEQYF
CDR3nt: TGTGCCAGCACTCCCTGGGCACCGGAGGGTTTTGGGGAGCAGTACTTC

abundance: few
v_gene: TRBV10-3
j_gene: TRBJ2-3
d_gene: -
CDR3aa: CAISELATDTQYF
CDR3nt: TGTGCCATCAGTGAGTTGGCCACAGATACGCAGTATTTT

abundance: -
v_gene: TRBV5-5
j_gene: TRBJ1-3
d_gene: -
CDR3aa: CASSLVQGGYSGNTIYF
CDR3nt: TGTGCCAGCAGCTTGGTCCAGGGCGGCTACTCTGGAAACACCATATATTTT

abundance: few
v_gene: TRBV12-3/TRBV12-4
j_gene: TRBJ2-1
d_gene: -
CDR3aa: CASSFLAGEPNEQFF
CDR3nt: -

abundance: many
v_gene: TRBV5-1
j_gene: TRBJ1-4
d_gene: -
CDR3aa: CASSMTVPRGEKLFF
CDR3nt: TGCGCCAGCAGCATGACAGTCCCCCGGGGCGAAAAACTGTTTTTT

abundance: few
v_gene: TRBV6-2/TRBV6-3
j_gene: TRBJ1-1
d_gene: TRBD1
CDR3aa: CASSSPHRGTNTEAFF
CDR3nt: TGTGCCAGCAGTTCCCCCCACAGGGGAACGAACACTGAAGCTTTCTTT

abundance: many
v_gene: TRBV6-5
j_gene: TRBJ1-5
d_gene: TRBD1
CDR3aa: CASSGQANQPQHF
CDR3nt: TGTGCCAGCAGTGGACAGGCCAATCAGCCCCAGCATTTT

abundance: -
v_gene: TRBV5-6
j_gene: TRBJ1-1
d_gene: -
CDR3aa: CASSREGLGRMNTEAFF
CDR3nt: TGTGCCAGCAGCCGGGAAGGTCTAGGGAGGATGAACACTGAAGCTTTCTTT

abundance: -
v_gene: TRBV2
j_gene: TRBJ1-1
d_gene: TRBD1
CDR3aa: CASSDLRGQGGNTEAFF
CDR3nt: TGTGCCAGCAGTGATCTCCGTGGACAGGGAGGGAACACTGAAGCTTTCTTT

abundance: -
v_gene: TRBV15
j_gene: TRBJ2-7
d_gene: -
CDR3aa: CATSRDLYEQYF
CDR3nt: TGTGCCACCAGCAGAGATCTCTACGAGCAGTACTTC

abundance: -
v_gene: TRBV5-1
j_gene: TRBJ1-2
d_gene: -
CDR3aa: CASSLHGQNHYGYTF
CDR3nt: TGCGCCAGCAGCCTACATGGACAGAACCATTATGGCTACACCTTC

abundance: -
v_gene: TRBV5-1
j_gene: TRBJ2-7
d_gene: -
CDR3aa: CASSLESTDYEQYF
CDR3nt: TGCGCCAGCAGCTTGGAGTCGACAGACTACGAGCAGTACTTC

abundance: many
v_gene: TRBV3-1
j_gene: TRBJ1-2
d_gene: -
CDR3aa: CASSLGLANYGYTF
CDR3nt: TGTGCCAGCAGCCTGGGGCTAGCTAACTATGGCTACACCTTC

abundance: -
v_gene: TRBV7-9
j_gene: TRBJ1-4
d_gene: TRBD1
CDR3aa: CASSFGTAATNEKLFF
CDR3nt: TGTGCCAGCAGCTTCGGGACAGCAGCAACTAATGAAAAACTGTTTTTT